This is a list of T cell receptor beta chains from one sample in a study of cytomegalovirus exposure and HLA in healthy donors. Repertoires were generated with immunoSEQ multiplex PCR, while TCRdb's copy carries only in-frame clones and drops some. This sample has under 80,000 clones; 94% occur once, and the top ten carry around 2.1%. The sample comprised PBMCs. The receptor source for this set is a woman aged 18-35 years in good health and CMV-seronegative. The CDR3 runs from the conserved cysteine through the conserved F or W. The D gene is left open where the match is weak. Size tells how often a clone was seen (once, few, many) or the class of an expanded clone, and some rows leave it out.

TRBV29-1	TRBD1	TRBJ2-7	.	CSVDAGTGTYEQYF	TGCAGCGTTGACGCCGGGACAGGTACCTACGAGCAGTACTTC
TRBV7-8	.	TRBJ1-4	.	CASSLSFRGEKLFF	TGTGCCAGCAGCTTGTCGTTCAGGGGTGAAAAACTGTTTTTT
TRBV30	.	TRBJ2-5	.	CAWEGAPNVQETQYF	TGTGCCTGGGAAGGGGCCCCAAATGTCCAAGAGACCCAGTACTTC
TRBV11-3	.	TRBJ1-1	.	CASSLPQENTEAFF	TGTGCCAGCAGCCTGCCGCAGGAGAACACTGAAGCTTTCTTT
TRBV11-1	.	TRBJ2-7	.	CASSPNRVLDRKYEQYF	TGTGCCAGCAGCCCGAACAGGGTGTTAGACAGAAAATACGAGCAGTACTTC
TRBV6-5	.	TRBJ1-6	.	CASSWGGTYNSPLHF	TGTGCCAGCAGTTGGGGAGGGACATATAATTCACCCCTCCACTTT
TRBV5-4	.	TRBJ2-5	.	CASSLVVEETQYF	TGTGCCAGCAGCTTGGTCGTAGAAGAGACCCAGTACTTC
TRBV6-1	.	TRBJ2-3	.	CASSASSGNPDTQYF	TGTGCCAGCAGTGCCTCTTCAGGGAACCCAGATACGCAGTATTTT
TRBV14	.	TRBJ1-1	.	CASSSRMNTEAFF	TGTGCCAGCAGCTCTAGGATGAACACTGAAGCTTTCTTT
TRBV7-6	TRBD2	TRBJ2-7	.	CASSPKPGRSGEQYF	TGTGCCAGCAGCCCAAAACCCGGGAGGTCGGGGGAGCAGTACTTC
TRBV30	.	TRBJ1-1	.	CAWSVARTNRGNTEAFF	TGTGCCTGGAGTGTAGCCAGAACAAATAGAGGGAACACTGAAGCTTTCTTT
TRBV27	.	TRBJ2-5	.	CASSLVGGETQYF	TGTGCCAGCAGTTTAGTGGGGGGAGAGACCCAGTACTTC
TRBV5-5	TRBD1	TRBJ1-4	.	CASSTGGTNEKLFF	TGTGCCAGCAGCACAGGGGGTACTAATGAAAAACTGTTTTTT
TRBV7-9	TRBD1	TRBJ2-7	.	CASSSLMGQSYEQYF	TGTGCCAGCAGCTCCCTGATGGGACAGTCCTACGAGCAGTACTTC
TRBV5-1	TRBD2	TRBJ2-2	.	CASSLAHRGLAGSGELFF	TGCGCCAGCAGCTTGGCCCACCGGGGACTAGCGGGTTCCGGGGAGCTGTTTTTT
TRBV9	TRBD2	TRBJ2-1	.	CASSTGLAGMNEQFF	TGTGCCAGCAGCACGGGACTAGCGGGAATGAATGAGCAGTTCTTC
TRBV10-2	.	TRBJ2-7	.	CASSESGRNGYYEQYF	TGCGCCAGCAGTGAGTCGGGCAGGAACGGTTACTACGAGCAGTACTTC
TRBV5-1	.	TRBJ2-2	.	CASSSRGNTGELFF	TGCGCCAGCAGCTCAAGAGGGAACACCGGGGAGCTGTTTTTT
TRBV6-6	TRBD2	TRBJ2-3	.	CASSGLAGDTQYF	TGTGCCAGCAGTGGACTAGCTGGAGATACGCAGTATTTT
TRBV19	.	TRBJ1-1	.	CASSIAGRGTNTEAFF	TGTGCCAGTAGTATAGCCGGGAGGGGAACTAACACTGAAGCTTTCTTT
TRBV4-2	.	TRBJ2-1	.	CASSQEGAIGSQFF	TGTGCCAGCAGCCAAGAAGGGGCCATAGGATCCCAGTTCTTC
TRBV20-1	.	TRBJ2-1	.	CSANLDEQFF	TGCAGTGCTAATCTCGATGAGCAGTTCTTC
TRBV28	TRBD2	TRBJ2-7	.	CASSSPTSSWGSSYEQYF	TGTGCCAGCAGTTCGCCGACTAGCTCGTGGGGTAGCTCCTACGAGCAGTACTTC
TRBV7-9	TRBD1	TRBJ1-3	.	CASSFNRGENTIYF	TGTGCCAGCAGCTTTAACAGGGGGGAAAACACCATATATTTT
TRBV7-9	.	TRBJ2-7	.	CASSPLVVQGLRRGYEQYF	TGTGCCAGCAGCCCCCTGGTGGTTCAGGGCCTAAGAAGGGGCTACGAGCAGTACTTC
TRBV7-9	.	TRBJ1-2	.	CASSLQELNYGYTF	TGTGCCAGCAGCTTACAAGAGTTGAACTATGGCTACACCTTC
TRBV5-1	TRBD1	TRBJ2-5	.	CASSLAGQGPETQYF	TGCGCCAGCAGCTTGGCCGGACAGGGGCCGGAGACCCAGTACTTC
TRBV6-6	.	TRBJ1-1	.	CASSFANGGKTPEAFF	TGTGCCAGCAGTTTCGCAAACGGGGGAAAAACGCCTGAAGCTTTCTTT
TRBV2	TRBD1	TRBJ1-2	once	CASSPRDRGHGYTF	TGTGCCAGCAGTCCCCGGGACAGGGGACATGGCTACACCTTC
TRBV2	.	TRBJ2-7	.	CASSGRDHSYEQYF	TGTGCCAGCAGTGGGCGGGACCACTCCTACGAGCAGTACTTC
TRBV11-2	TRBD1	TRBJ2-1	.	CASSSDRDRVSPYNEQFF	TGTGCCAGCAGCTCTGACCGGGACAGGGTGTCCCCCTACAATGAGCAGTTCTTC
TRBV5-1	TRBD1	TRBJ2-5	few	CASSSPQGPETQYF	TGCGCCAGCAGCTCACCACAGGGGCCAGAGACCCAGTACTTC
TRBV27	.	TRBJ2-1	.	CASMEGSSYNEQFF	TGTGCCAGCATGGAGGGGAGCTCCTACAATGAGCAGTTCTTC
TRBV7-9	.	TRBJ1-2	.	CASSLGAGTNYGYTF	TGTGCCAGCAGCCTAGGGGCAGGGACTAACTATGGCTACACCTTC
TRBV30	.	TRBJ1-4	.	CAWSGGGEKLFF	TGTGCCTGGAGTGGCGGGGGTGAAAAACTGTTTTTT
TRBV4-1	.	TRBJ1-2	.	CASSPSKPSRYGYTF	TGCGCCAGCAGCCCAAGTAAACCTTCTAGGTATGGCTACACCTTC
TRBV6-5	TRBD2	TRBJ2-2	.	CASSYGLAANTGELFF	TGTGCCAGCAGTTATGGACTAGCGGCGAACACCGGGGAGCTGTTTTTT
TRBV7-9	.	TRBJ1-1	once	CASNRQYTEAFF	TGTGCCAGCAACCGACAGTACACTGAAGCTTTCTTT
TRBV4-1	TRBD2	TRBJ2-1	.	CASSQAPGTSRDNEQFF	TGCGCCAGCAGCCAAGCACCCGGGACTAGCAGAGACAATGAGCAGTTCTTC
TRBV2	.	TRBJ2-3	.	CAISPQGRGTDTQYF	TGTGCCATCTCACCACAGGGAAGGGGGACAGATACGCAGTATTTT
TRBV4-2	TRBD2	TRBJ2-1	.	CASSQSLAGVYNEQFF	TGTGCCAGCAGCCAGTCGCTAGCGGGAGTTTACAATGAGCAGTTCTTC
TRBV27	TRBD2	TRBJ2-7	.	CASSSLTSSSYEQYF	TGTGCCAGCAGTAGTCTGACTAGCTCATCCTACGAGCAGTACTTC
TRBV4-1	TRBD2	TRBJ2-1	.	CASSPGLAGLYEQFF	TGCGCCAGCAGCCCTGGACTAGCGGGACTCTATGAGCAGTTCTTC
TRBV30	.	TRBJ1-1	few	CAWSLPPRASMNTEAFF	TGTGCCTGGAGTCTACCGCCCAGGGCGTCCATGAACACTGAAGCTTTCTTT
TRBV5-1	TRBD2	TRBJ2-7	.	CASSVTSGDTYEQYF	TGCGCCAGCAGCGTCACTAGCGGGGACACCTACGAGCAGTACTTC